Listed below are T cell receptor beta chains from one sample, sequenced in a study of Graves' ophthalmopathy and Graves' hyperthyroidism. A single record per CDR3 protein comes from TCRdb applying MiXCR to the multiplex PCR reads. The repertoire holds 450,000 or so distinct CDR3 sequences, with roughly 14% as singletons. Sequencing was performed on blood. The receptors were sampled from a woman in her 30s with Graves' ophthalmopathy. The CDR3 runs from the conserved cysteine through the conserved F or W. The order of the fields is clone size, V gene, J gene, D gene, CDR3 protein, CDR3 DNA. A D gene is named only where the DNA matches it firmly. Not every row has a clone size; where given, it reads once, few, many or a size class.

many	TRBV11-2	TRBJ1-2	.	CASSLDEDTRHGYTF	TGTGCCAGCAGCTTAGACGAGGACACTCGACATGGCTACACCTTC
many	TRBV27	TRBJ2-7	.	CASSLGEGRNEQYF	TGTGCCAGCTCCCTGGGAGAGGGCCGAAACGAGCAGTACTTC
few	TRBV20-1	TRBJ2-7	TRBD1	CSVVPGQKYEQYF	TGCAGTGTTGTACCGGGACAGAAATACGAGCAGTACTTC
.	TRBV2	TRBJ2-2	TRBD1	CASSEALRGTGGTGELFF	TGTGCCAGCAGTGAAGCGCTTCGGGGGACAGGGGGCACCGGGGAGCTGTTTTTT
many	TRBV20-1	TRBJ2-5	.	CSAAYETQYF	TGCAGTGCCGCCTACGAGACCCAGTACTTC
.	TRBV30	TRBJ2-7	TRBD1	CAWSNPGQGINKQYF	TGTGCCTGGTCTAACCCGGGACAGGGAATAAATAAGCAGTACTTC
few	TRBV11-3	TRBJ1-1	.	CASSLRINTEAFF	TGTGCCAGCAGCTTACGAATCAACACTGAAGCTTTCTTT
many	TRBV10-3	TRBJ1-2	.	CAISESEGRRHRGYTF	TGTGCCATCAGTGAGTCGGAGGGCAGGAGGCATCGTGGCTACACCTTC
.	TRBV6-1	TRBJ1-5	TRBD1	CASRDRGYSNQPQHF	TGTGCCAGCAGGGACAGGGGGTATAGCAATCAGCCCCAGCATTTT
.	TRBV6-5	TRBJ1-1	.	CASSYDGGGMNTEAFF	TGTGCCAGCAGTTACGATGGAGGGGGAATGAACACTGAAGCTTTCTTT
.	TRBV5-6	TRBJ1-1	.	CASSLGTKGNTEAFF	TGTGCCAGCAGCCTCGGAACTAAAGGGAACACTGAAGCTTTCTTT
many	TRBV12-3/TRBV12-4	TRBJ1-1	.	CASSFSALNTEAFF	TGTGCCAGCAGTTTTAGCGCACTTAACACTGAAGCTTTCTTT
.	TRBV6-5	TRBJ2-3	TRBD2	CASSYRVAGVPDTQYF	TGTGCCAGCAGTTACAGAGTAGCGGGAGTCCCAGATACGCAGTATTTT
few	TRBV7-9	TRBJ2-5	.	CASSFSQGRQETQYF	TGTGCCAGCAGCTTTTCCCAGGGGCGACAAGAGACCCAGTACTTC
many	TRBV11-3	TRBJ2-5	TRBD2	CASRGSGGPSRETQYF	TGTGCCAGTCGTGGTAGCGGGGGGCCCTCGAGAGAGACCCAGTACTTC
few	TRBV2	TRBJ1-5	.	CASSETRRVGNQPQHF	TGTGCCAGCAGTGAAACTCGCCGGGTTGGCAATCAGCCCCAGCATTTT
.	TRBV6-1	TRBJ1-3	.	CASSTPGSKTGNTIYF	TGTGCCAGCAGTACGCCTGGATCAAAGACTGGAAACACCATATATTTT
many	TRBV10-1	TRBJ2-2	.	CASSDTGWANTGELFF	TGCGCCAGCAGTGATACGGGGTGGGCGAACACCGGGGAGCTGTTTTTT
.	TRBV12-3/TRBV12-4	TRBJ1-5	.	CASRLESYQPQHF	TGTGCCAGCAGATTGGAGAGCTATCAGCCCCAGCATTTT
many	TRBV2	TRBJ2-2	TRBD2	CASKASSGRYHTGELFF	TGTGCCAGCAAGGCCTCTAGCGGGAGGTATCACACCGGGGAGCTGTTTTTT
many	TRBV6-5	TRBJ2-5	.	CASSPWTALGQETQYF	TGTGCCAGCAGCCCATGGACAGCTTTGGGCCAAGAGACCCAGTACTTC
.	TRBV24-1	TRBJ1-5	.	CATAPGHSNQPQHF	TGTGCCACCGCCCCGGGACATAGCAATCAGCCCCAGCATTTT
few	TRBV4-3	TRBJ1-5	.	CASSQDENQPQHF	TGCGCCAGCAGCCAAGATGAAAATCAGCCCCAGCATTTT
many	TRBV12-3/TRBV12-4	TRBJ2-7	TRBD1	CASSPRDRWSGEQYF	TGTGCCAGCAGTCCCCGGGACAGGTGGTCGGGCGAGCAGTACTTC
many	TRBV6-2/TRBV6-3	TRBJ1-2	TRBD1	CASSYPVPSGQGRDRGYTF	TGTGCCAGCAGTTACCCCGTACCGTCTGGACAGGGAAGGGATCGGGGCTACACCTTC
few	TRBV4-2	TRBJ2-2	TRBD2	CAGSQVAGHNTGELFF	TGTGCCGGCAGCCAAGTAGCGGGACATAACACCGGGGAGCTGTTTTTT
.	TRBV7-2	TRBJ2-2	.	CASSRNVNTGELFF	TGTGCCAGCAGCCGGAACGTGAACACCGGGGAGCTGTTTTTT
many	TRBV29-1	TRBJ1-1	.	CSATLVLTEAFF	TGCAGCGCCACTCTCGTTCTCACTGAAGCTTTCTTT
many	TRBV28	TRBJ1-3	TRBD1	CASSSGTGGGNTIYF	TGTGCCAGCAGTTCAGGGACAGGGGGCGGAAACACCATATATTTT
few	TRBV19	TRBJ1-1	TRBD1	CASSRQGGSTEAFF	TGTGCCAGTAGCCGACAGGGTGGGAGTACTGAAGCTTTCTTT
many	TRBV7-2	TRBJ2-2	TRBD2	CASRPTLAGAGELFF	TGTGCCAGCAGACCTACTCTAGCGGGAGCCGGGGAGCTGTTTTTT
.	TRBV19	TRBJ1-1	.	CASSIVAGGEAFF	TGTGCCAGTAGTATAGTGGCAGGCGGTGAAGCTTTCTTT
many	TRBV20-1	TRBJ1-3	.	CSARGSTPGNTIYF	TGCAGTGCTAGAGGCAGCACACCTGGAAACACCATATATTTT
.	TRBV12-3/TRBV12-4	TRBJ2-5	TRBD2	CASSKSSLAAGGSRETQYF	TGTGCCAGCAGTAAGAGCAGTCTGGCGGCGGGAGGGAGTCGAGAGACCCAGTACTTC
many	TRBV5-1	TRBJ2-5	.	CASSLVSTATTQYF	TGCGCCAGCAGCTTGGTCTCGACGGCCACTACCCAGTACTTC
many	TRBV27	TRBJ2-7	TRBD1	CASSPQGQGQYF	TGTGCCAGCAGTCCCCAAGGACAGGGGCAGTACTTC
many	TRBV12-3/TRBV12-4	TRBJ1-2	.	CASTRGAYGYTF	TGTGCCAGCACCCGGGGGGCCTATGGCTACACCTTC
few	TRBV4-2	TRBJ2-2	.	CASSPDRGGELFF	TGTGCCAGCAGCCCAGACCGGGGCGGGGAGCTGTTTTTT